Listed below are T cell receptor beta chains from one sample, sequenced in a study of beta chain features in type 1 diabetes. Using immunoSEQ multiplex PCR, the repertoire was profiled, and TCRdb retains in-frame clones only, with some absent. The table includes 430,000 or so clones, over 9.5% detected once. Sequencing was performed on naive CD4+ T cells from blood. These receptors were taken from a woman between 18 and 29 years old in good health. CDR3s include the opening cysteine and the closing phenylalanine or tryptophan. The D gene is left open where the match is weak. Some rows have no size entry. The others give once, few or many, or a class for an expanded clone.

CDR3	DNA	D	V	J	size
CASSLPPLAGGEDTQYF	TGTGCCAGCAGCTTACCGCCACTAGCGGGGGGAGAGGATACGCAGTATTTT	TRBD2	TRBV7-2	TRBJ2-3	.
CASSTETETQYF	TGTGCCAGCAGCACTGAAACGGAGACCCAGTACTTC	.	TRBV7-2	TRBJ2-5	.
CASSYFGTGGNTEAFF	TGTGCCAGCAGTTACTTTGGGACAGGGGGGAACACTGAAGCTTTCTTT	TRBD1	TRBV6-5	TRBJ1-1	few
CAISDPRQETQYF	TGTGCCATCAGTGATCCCAGACAAGAGACCCAGTACTTC	.	TRBV10-3	TRBJ2-5	.
CATKGGGASTGELFF	TGTGCCACCAAAGGAGGGGGAGCGAGCACCGGGGAGCTGTTTTTT	.	TRBV19	TRBJ2-2	.
CASSLSGATDTQYF	TGTGCCAGCAGTCTCAGCGGGGCCACAGATACGCAGTATTTT	TRBD2	TRBV6-5	TRBJ2-3	few
CSVQLSAGGPEAFF	TGCAGCGTTCAGCTCTCCGCAGGGGGTCCTGAAGCTTTCTTT	TRBD1	TRBV29-1	TRBJ1-1	.
CASSLSRGLSSYEQYF	TGTGCCAGCAGCTTGTCCAGGGGGTTGAGCTCCTACGAGCAGTACTTC	TRBD1	TRBV11-1	TRBJ2-7	.
CASSLSLSTNEKLFF	TGTGCCAGCAGTTTGAGCCTTTCAACTAATGAAAAACTGTTTTTT	.	TRBV6-5	TRBJ1-4	.
CASGRGNTEAFF	TGTGCCAGCGGCAGGGGGAACACTGAAGCTTTCTTT	.	TRBV6-1	TRBJ1-1	.
CASSFGGVIEKLFF	TGTGCCAGCAGCTTTGGCGGCGTGATCGAAAAACTGTTTTTT	.	TRBV5-6	TRBJ1-4	few
CASSVAGTGGGETQYF	TGTGCCAGCAGCGTAGCTGGAACGGGGGGCGGAGAGACCCAGTACTTC	.	TRBV9	TRBJ2-5	.
CASSSSSGSYNEQFF	TGTGCCAGCTCAAGCTCTAGCGGGAGTTACAATGAGCAGTTCTTC	TRBD2	TRBV18	TRBJ2-1	few
CASSHRTASETQYF	TGCGCCAGCAGCCATCGGACAGCATCAGAGACCCAGTACTTC	.	TRBV4-3	TRBJ2-5	few
CASSSTGSWPQNEQFF	TGTGCCAGCAGTTCGACAGGGTCATGGCCCCAGAATGAGCAGTTCTTC	TRBD1	TRBV28	TRBJ2-1	.
CASSSGQMNSPLHF	TGCGCCAGCAGCTCGGGACAGATGAATTCACCCCTCCACTTT	TRBD1	TRBV5-1	TRBJ1-6	.
CASSLAGGTYNEQFF	TGCGCCAGCAGCTTAGCGGGGGGTACCTACAATGAGCAGTTCTTC	TRBD2	TRBV5-1	TRBJ2-1	.
CSVEDTGSNQPQHF	TGCAGCGTTGAAGATACGGGGAGCAATCAGCCCCAGCATTTT	.	TRBV29-1	TRBJ1-5	.
CASSRGLSTDTQYF	TGTGCCAGCAGCAGAGGACTGAGCACAGATACGCAGTATTTT	.	TRBV7-3	TRBJ2-3	.
CASNLGPGETQYF	TGTGCCAGCAACCTCGGACCTGGGGAGACCCAGTACTTC	.	TRBV5-4	TRBJ2-5	.
CATSRGNRPRNTIYF	TGTGCCACCAGCAGAGGCAACAGGCCGAGGAACACCATATATTTT	.	TRBV15	TRBJ1-3	.
CASSSAGAHNEQFF	TGCGCCAGCAGCTCAGCGGGAGCGCATAATGAGCAGTTCTTC	TRBD2	TRBV5-1	TRBJ2-1	few
CASSLGSGSNNEQFF	TGTGCCAGCAGCTTGGGTAGCGGGAGCAACAATGAGCAGTTCTTC	TRBD2	TRBV5-4	TRBJ2-1	few
CASSLIPEAFF	TGTGCCAGCAGCTTAATCCCTGAAGCTTTCTTT	.	TRBV7-9	TRBJ1-1	.
CASSLRAVSEKLFF	TGTGCCAGCAGTTTGCGGGCCGTCAGCGAAAAACTGTTTTTT	.	TRBV28	TRBJ1-4	.
CASRTAGGIDTQYF	TGTGCCAGCAGAACAGCGGGGGGGATAGATACGCAGTATTTT	TRBD2	TRBV6-6	TRBJ2-3	.